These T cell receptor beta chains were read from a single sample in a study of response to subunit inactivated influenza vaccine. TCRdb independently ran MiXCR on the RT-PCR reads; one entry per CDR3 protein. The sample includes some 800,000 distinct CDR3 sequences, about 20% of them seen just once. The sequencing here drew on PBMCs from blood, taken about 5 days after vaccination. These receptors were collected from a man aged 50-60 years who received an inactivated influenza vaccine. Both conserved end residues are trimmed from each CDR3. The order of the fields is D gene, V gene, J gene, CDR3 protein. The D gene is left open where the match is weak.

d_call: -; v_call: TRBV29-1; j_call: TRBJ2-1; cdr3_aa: SGLGGTIFYNEQF
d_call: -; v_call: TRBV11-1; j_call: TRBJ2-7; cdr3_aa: ASSLVGGETGGRPIYEQY
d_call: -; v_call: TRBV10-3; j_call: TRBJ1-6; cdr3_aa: AISESVYTSPYNSPLH
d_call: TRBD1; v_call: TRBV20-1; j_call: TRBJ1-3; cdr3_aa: SARVGDSRNTIY
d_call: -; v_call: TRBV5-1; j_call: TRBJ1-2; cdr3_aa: ASSATGSYGYT
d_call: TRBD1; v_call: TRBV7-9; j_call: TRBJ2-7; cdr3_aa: ASSPGTGYEQY
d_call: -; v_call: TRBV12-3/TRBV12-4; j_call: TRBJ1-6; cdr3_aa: ASTEAGIGSPLH
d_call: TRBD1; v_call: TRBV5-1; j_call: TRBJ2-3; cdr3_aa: ASSFRQGADTQY
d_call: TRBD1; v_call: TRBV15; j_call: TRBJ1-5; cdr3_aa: ATSRDLGQGMSNQPQH
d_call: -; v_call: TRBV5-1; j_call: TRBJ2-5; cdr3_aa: VSSSDQETQY
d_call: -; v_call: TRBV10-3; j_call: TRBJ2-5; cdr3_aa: AITEGKGETQY
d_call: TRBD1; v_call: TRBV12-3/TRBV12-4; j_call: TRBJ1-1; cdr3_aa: ASSLGRGRTEAF
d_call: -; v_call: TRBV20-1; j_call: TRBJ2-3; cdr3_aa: SARFLAASTDTQY
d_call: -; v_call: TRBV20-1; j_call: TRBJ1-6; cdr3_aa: SARDIVVFYNSPLH
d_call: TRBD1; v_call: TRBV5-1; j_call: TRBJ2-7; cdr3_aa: ASSPGQGAYEQY
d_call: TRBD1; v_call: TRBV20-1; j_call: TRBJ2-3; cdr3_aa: SARDRKAGGADTQY
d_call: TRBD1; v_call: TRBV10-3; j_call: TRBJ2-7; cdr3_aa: AISAGTAYEQY
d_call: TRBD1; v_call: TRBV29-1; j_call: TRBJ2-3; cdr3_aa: SVGGGQGADTQY
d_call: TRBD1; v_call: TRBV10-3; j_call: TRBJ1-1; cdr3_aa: AITRGENTEAF
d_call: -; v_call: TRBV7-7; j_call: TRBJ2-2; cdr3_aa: ASSPTWGWGTGELF
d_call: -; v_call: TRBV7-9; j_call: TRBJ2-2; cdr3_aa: ASRGNPNTGELF
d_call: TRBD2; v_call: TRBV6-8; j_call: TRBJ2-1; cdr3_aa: ASSNRLAGGYNEQF
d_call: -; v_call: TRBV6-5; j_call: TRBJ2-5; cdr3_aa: ATTAGETQY
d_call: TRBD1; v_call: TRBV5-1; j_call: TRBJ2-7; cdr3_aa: ASSLADRGEQY
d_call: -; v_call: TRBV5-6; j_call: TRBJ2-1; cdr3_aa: ASSLALRQEQF
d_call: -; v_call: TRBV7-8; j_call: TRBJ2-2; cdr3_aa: ASSEGHPNTGELF
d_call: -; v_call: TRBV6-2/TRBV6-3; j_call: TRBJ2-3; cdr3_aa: ASSYSPWDTQY
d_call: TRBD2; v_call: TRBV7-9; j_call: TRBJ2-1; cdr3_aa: ASSVPFSGRASDEQF
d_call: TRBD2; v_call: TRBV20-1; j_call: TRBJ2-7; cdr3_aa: SARRNGRAYEQY
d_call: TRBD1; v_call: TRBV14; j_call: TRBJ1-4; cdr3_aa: ASSQETGQVQDEKLF
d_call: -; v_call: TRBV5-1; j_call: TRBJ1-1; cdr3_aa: ASSLAAGGFTEAF
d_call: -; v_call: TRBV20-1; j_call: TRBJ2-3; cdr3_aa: SASKGLTDTQY
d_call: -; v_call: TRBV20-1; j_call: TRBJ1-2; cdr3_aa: SARDRRFGRNYGYT
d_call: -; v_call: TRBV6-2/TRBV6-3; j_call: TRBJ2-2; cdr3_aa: ASSVLEIGELF
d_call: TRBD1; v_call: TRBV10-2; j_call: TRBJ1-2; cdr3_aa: AGKGSGTGSGYT
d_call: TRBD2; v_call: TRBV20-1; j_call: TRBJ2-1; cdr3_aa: SARDQAAIAGTLGSSYNEQF
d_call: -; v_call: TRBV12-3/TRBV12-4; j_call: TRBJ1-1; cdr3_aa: ASSPARGRTEAF
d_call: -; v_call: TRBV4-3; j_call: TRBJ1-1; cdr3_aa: ASSQEIGGARSTEAF
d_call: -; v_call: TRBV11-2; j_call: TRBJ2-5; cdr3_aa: ASSLDRGSIVQETQY